A few counts support the clone carrying this T cell receptor (beta chain). Its antigen is unidentified. These data originate in a study of T-cell reconstitution after alpha-beta-depleted transplantation in children. Overall study findings and caveats: For some patients, TCRbeta diversity was high at day 60 because of recipient T cells and thymic progenitors that survived. Reportedly, only several hundred clones from non-depleted graft cells drove alpha-beta T-cell counts at about two months. Most T-cell counts and diversity one year after the transplant came from T cells that were newly produced.

TCRbeta library construction was performed incorporating unique molecular identifiers. TCRdb reprocessed the PCR reads with MiXCR, giving one entry per CDR3 protein. Of some 140,000 distinct CDR3 sequences in the sample, roughly 10% were seen once. From germline, CDR1 is MDHEN and CDR2 SYDVKM. V shed 7 bases and J shed 0 bases, with 4 bases lying between them. This CDR3 has 13 residues. The genes are TRBV28 and TRBJ2-6; the D is unclear. Here the sequenced sample was PBMCs, mostly from graft donor cells, taken 180 days after TCRalphabeta/CD19-depleted stem cell transplant. The source is a girl under two years old who had a stem cell transplant for combined immunodeficiency, so the T cells may come from the graft donor. CDR3 loop: CASNLSGANVLTF. CDR3 sequence (DNA): TGTGCCAGCAACCTCTCTGGGGCCAACGTCCTGACTTTC. The full variable domain, its missing parts supplied by reference TRBV28 and TRBJ2-6, is DVKVTQSSRYLVKRTGEKVFLECVQDMDHENMFWYRQDPGLGLRLIYFSYDVKMKEKGDIPEGYSVSREKKERFSLILESASTNQTSMYLCASNLSGANVLTFGAGSRLTVL.